This is a list of T cell receptor beta chains from one sample in a study of blood T cell repertoires in COVID-19. The repertoire was sequenced with immunoSEQ multiplex PCR; TCRdb's copy has only in-frame clones and lacks some. The data show about 190,000 clones, around 84% seen once. The sequenced material came from PBMCs or T cells enriched from blood (not recorded which). The receptor set was obtained from a woman aged 25 to 39 who had recovered from COVID-19. The CDR3 runs from the conserved cysteine through the conserved F or W. A D gene is named only where the DNA matches it firmly. Some rows mark clone size as missing; the rest say once, few, many or name a class of expanded clone.

NA,TRBD1,TRBJ1-3,15,TRBV7-2,CASSPYGQGRNTIYF,TGTGCCAGCAGCCCGTACGGACAGGGGAGGAACACCATATATTTT
NA,NA,TRBJ2-2,14,TRBV3-1/TRBV3-2,CASSQVTITGELFF,TGTGCCAGCAGCCAAGTGACAATAACCGGGGAGCTGTTTTTT
NA,TRBD1,TRBJ2-7,14,TRBV7-2,CATMGTGETYEQYF,TGTGCCACCATGGGGACAGGGGAGACCTACGAGCAGTACTTC
NA,TRBD2,TRBJ2-5,14,TRBV27,CASSWGLGGETQYF,TGTGCCAGCAGTTGGGGACTAGGGGGGGAGACCCAGTACTTC
once,NA,TRBJ1-3,16,TRBV5-1,CASSLGDSLSGNTIYF,TGCGCCAGCAGCTTGGGAGACAGCCTCTCTGGAAACACCATATATTTT
NA,NA,TRBJ1-1,14,TRBV2,CASSRQTGYTEAFF,TGTGCCAGCAGTCGGCAAACAGGTTACACTGAAGCTTTCTTT
few,TRBD2,TRBJ2-1,18,TRBV19,CASSIKGLADHKRNEQFF,TGTGCCAGTAGTATTAAGGGACTAGCGGACCATAAACGGAATGAGCAGTTCTTC
NA,TRBD2,TRBJ2-1,14,TRBV11-3,CASSFRGEDNEQFF,TGTGCCAGCAGCTTCCGGGGGGAAGACAATGAGCAGTTCTTC
NA,NA,TRBJ2-3,15,TRBV5-4,CASSSPGRGTDTQYF,TGTGCCAGCAGCTCGCCCGGGAGAGGCACAGATACGCAGTATTTT
NA,TRBD1,TRBJ1-6,14,TRBV10-2,CASSETGVGSPLHF,TGCGCCAGCAGTGAGACAGGGGTCGGTTCACCCCTCCACTTT
few,TRBD1,TRBJ1-2,15,TRBV5-1,CASSTYGTGGYGYTF,TGCGCCAGCAGCACCTACGGGACAGGGGGCTATGGCTACACCTTC
NA,TRBD1,TRBJ2-5,15,TRBV9,CASSAQPRGTETQYF,TGTGCCAGCAGCGCACAACCCAGGGGGACAGAGACCCAGTACTTC
NA,TRBD1,TRBJ1-4,17,TRBV19,CASVDPRDRGRIGKLFF,TGTGCCAGCGTCGACCCCCGGGACAGGGGTAGAATCGGAAAACTGTTTTTT
NA,NA,TRBJ2-1,15,TRBV3-1/TRBV3-2,CASSQSFVATNEQFF,TGTGCCAGCAGCCAATCTTTCGTAGCGACCAATGAGCAGTTCTTC
NA,NA,TRBJ1-1,11,TRBV7-9,CASSLNGRAFF,TGTGCCAGCAGCTTAAACGGGAGGGCTTTCTTT
NA,TRBD1,TRBJ1-3,14,TRBV28,CASSAGGTGNTIYF,TGTGCCAGCAGTGCAGGGGGAACTGGAAACACCATATATTTT
NA,NA,TRBJ2-5,14,TRBV19,CASGPGAGKETQYF,TGTGCCAGTGGGCCCGGGGCGGGGAAAGAGACCCAGTACTTC
NA,TRBD1,TRBJ1-1,15,TRBV7-2,CASSLENRGWTEAFF,TGTGCCAGCAGCTTAGAAAACAGGGGTTGGACTGAAGCTTTCTTT
once,TRBD1,TRBJ1-6,15,TRBV7-9,CASSHRGKGNSPLHF,TGTGCCAGCAGCCACAGGGGAAAGGGTAATTCACCCCTCCACTTT
NA,TRBD1,TRBJ1-3,13,TRBV29-1,CSGRTGAGNTIYF,TGCAGCGGTCGGACAGGGGCTGGAAACACCATATATTTT
NA,TRBD2,TRBJ2-1,18,TRBV7-3,CASSVGTSGNPAYNEQFF,TGTGCCAGCAGCGTCGGGACTAGCGGGAATCCTGCCTACAATGAGCAGTTCTTC
NA,NA,TRBJ2-1,15,TRBV5-1,CASSLGVSQFNEQFF,TGCGCCAGCAGCTTGGGAGTTTCACAGTTCAATGAGCAGTTCTTC
NA,TRBD1,TRBJ2-7,16,TRBV19,CASSIPPPRGKYEQYF,TGTGCCAGTAGTATACCCCCTCCCAGGGGGAAATACGAGCAGTACTTC
NA,NA,TRBJ2-1,17,TRBV5-1,CASSPPTGGDIIDEQFF,TGCGCCAGCAGCCCCCCCACAGGGGGGGACATCATTGATGAGCAGTTCTTC
NA,NA,TRBJ1-6,16,TRBV25-1,CASRGVAQGVNSPLHF,TGTGCCAGCAGAGGAGTCGCGCAGGGTGTTAATTCACCCCTCCACTTT
few,TRBD1,TRBJ1-5,13,TRBV28,CASRRQGGQPQHF,TGTGCCAGCCGTCGACAGGGCGGTCAGCCCCAGCATTTT
NA,NA,TRBJ1-5,14,TRBV28,CASSSRQDNQPQHF,TGTGCCAGCAGTTCGAGACAGGACAATCAGCCCCAGCATTTT
NA,NA,TRBJ2-3,11,TRBV12-3/TRBV12-4,CASSRTGTAYF,TGTGCCAGCAGTCGAACCGGGACTGCTTATTTT
NA,NA,TRBJ2-1,16,TRBV7-3,CASSSIGGADYNEQFF,TGTGCCAGCAGCTCTATAGGGGGGGCCGATTACAATGAGCAGTTCTTC
NA,NA,TRBJ1-6,15,TRBV5-4,CASSLGGRGYSPLHF,TGTGCCAGCAGCTTGGGAGGGAGGGGTTATTCACCCCTCCACTTT
NA,NA,TRBJ2-7,15,TRBV30,CAWTDLGSMAYEQYF,TGTGCCTGGACAGACCTGGGGAGTATGGCCTACGAGCAGTACTTC
NA,TRBD2,TRBJ2-7,14,TRBV5-4,CASSKAGDSYEQYF,TGTGCCAGCAGTAAAGCGGGAGACAGCTACGAGCAGTACTTC
NA,NA,TRBJ2-3,15,TRBV6-1,CASSEVQGSADTQYF,TGTGCCAGCAGTGAAGTCCAGGGTTCTGCAGATACGCAGTATTTT
once,NA,TRBJ2-6,15,TRBV2,CASSVGGRGANVLTF,TGTGCCAGCAGTGTGGGTGGGAGAGGGGCCAACGTCCTGACTTTC
NA,TRBD1,TRBJ1-6,17,TRBV10-2,CASSESGQGVNWSPLHF,TGCGCCAGCAGTGAGTCCGGACAGGGGGTTAATTGGTCACCCCTCCACTTT
NA,NA,TRBJ2-3,17,TRBV13,CASSSGWRGRPTDTQYF,TGTGCCAGCAGCTCGGGTTGGAGGGGGCGCCCCACAGATACGCAGTATTTT
few,NA,TRBJ2-2,16,TRBV7-3,CASSRTDRRNTGELFF,TGTGCCAGCAGCCGAACCGACAGGAGGAACACCGGGGAGCTGTTTTTT
NA,NA,TRBJ2-1,15,TRBV6-6,CASSYLGGWYNEQFF,TGTGCCAGCAGTTACCTAGGTGGGTGGTACAATGAGCAGTTCTTC
NA,NA,TRBJ2-6,14,TRBV19,CASSIYSGANVLTF,TGTGCCAGTAGTATTTACTCTGGGGCCAACGTCCTGACTTTC
NA,TRBD2,TRBJ2-3,20,TRBV6-2/TRBV6-3,CASSYRSGTSGRAGTDTQYF,TGTGCCAGCAGTTATCGCTCCGGGACTAGCGGGAGGGCCGGTACAGATACGCAGTATTTT
NA,TRBD2,TRBJ2-3,14,TRBV7-3,CASSQRGLTDTQYF,TGTGCCAGCAGCCAGCGGGGTCTCACAGATACGCAGTATTTT
NA,TRBD1,TRBJ1-5,15,TRBV7-9,CASSSGTGGIQPQHF,TGTGCCAGCAGTTCCGGGACAGGGGGGATTCAGCCCCAGCATTTT
NA,TRBD1,TRBJ2-7,14,TRBV2,CASSYGTGNYEQYF,TGTGCCAGCAGTTACGGGACAGGAAACTACGAGCAGTACTTC
NA,NA,TRBJ2-3,14,TRBV5-5,CASSPGGVADTQYF,TGTGCCAGCAGCCCAGGCGGGGTGGCAGATACGCAGTATTTT
NA,TRBD1,TRBJ1-6,18,TRBV27,CASSSPKTGTGFHSPLHF,TGTGCCAGCAGTTCCCCAAAAACCGGGACAGGGTTTCATTCACCCCTCCACTTT
NA,NA,TRBJ1-3,17,TRBV7-2,CASSLAIVTSSGNTIYF,TGTGCCAGCAGCTTAGCGATCGTAACCAGCTCTGGAAACACCATATATTTT
NA,NA,TRBJ1-2,12,TRBV11-2,CASSRSNYGYTF,TGTGCCAGCAGCCGCAGTAACTATGGCTACACCTTC
NA,NA,TRBJ1-5,13,TRBV2,CASSERLYQPQHF,TGTGCCAGCAGTGAACGGTTGTATCAGCCCCAGCATTTT
NA,NA,TRBJ1-1,15,TRBV7-9,CASSLSQGMNTEAFF,TGTGCCAGCAGCTTAAGTCAGGGGATGAACACTGAAGCTTTCTTT
once,NA,TRBJ2-7,14,TRBV7-9,CASSPHRVSYEQYF,TGTGCCAGCAGCCCCCACAGGGTTTCGTACGAGCAGTACTTC
NA,NA,TRBJ1-6,19,TRBV7-6,CASSLVDGQSSSYNSPLHF,TGTGCCAGCAGCTTAGTTGACGGACAGTCGAGCTCCTATAATTCACCCCTCCACTTT
NA,NA,TRBJ2-5,15,TRBV27,CASSTTSLARETQYF,TGTGCCAGCAGTACCACTTCACTAGCACGGGAGACCCAGTACTTC
NA,NA,TRBJ2-7,14,TRBV3-1/TRBV3-2,CASSQDLAFYEQYF,TGTGCCAGCAGCCAAGATCTAGCCTTCTACGAGCAGTACTTC
few,TRBD2,TRBJ2-7,15,TRBV30,CAWSSTSGKTYEQYF,TGTGCCTGGAGTTCCACTAGCGGGAAGACTTACGAGCAGTACTTC
NA,NA,TRBJ1-1,14,TRBV6-6,CASSYTGLNTEAFF,TGTGCCAGCAGTTACACAGGGTTGAACACTGAAGCTTTCTTT
NA,NA,TRBJ2-1,14,TRBV7-2,CASSSGTNYNEQFF,TGTGCCAGCAGCTCCGGGACAAATTACAATGAGCAGTTCTTC
once,TRBD2,TRBJ2-1,18,TRBV5-1,CASSSGLAGGQRYNEQFF,TGCGCCAGCAGCTCAGGACTAGCGGGGGGCCAACGGTACAATGAGCAGTTCTTC
few,NA,TRBJ1-2,12,TRBV25-1,CASTAGKNGYTF,TGTGCCAGCACCGCAGGGAAGAATGGCTACACCTTC
NA,TRBD1,TRBJ2-5,14,TRBV15,CATSNGQGQETQYF,TGTGCCACCAGCAACGGACAGGGTCAAGAGACCCAGTACTTC
NA,TRBD1,TRBJ1-1,13,TRBV13,CASSEDRGPEAFF,TGTGCCAGCAGCGAGGACAGGGGACCTGAAGCTTTCTTT